The 17 T cell receptor beta chains in this list originate from one sample, sequenced in a study of stem cell transplantation in POMP-related autoinflammatory disease. Sequencing used immunoSEQ multiplex PCR; TCRdb keeps in-frame clones, though not all of them. The data contain more than 25,000 clones, around nine tenths of them singletons. The specimen was CD4+ T cells from PBMCs, collected before stem cell transplantation. These receptors came from a human donor with POMP-related autoinflammation and immune dysregulation (PRAID).

This clone was seen just once. The V and J genes are TRBV5-1 and TRBJ2-6; TRBD1 might be the D (6 bases). V lost 3 bases to trimming and J lost 2 bases, with 18 bases between them. CDR3 length equals 18 residues. Germline V gives CDR1 SGHRS, CDR2 YFSETQ. CDR3 sequence reads: CASSSGTTHPTGANVLTF. Here the CDR3 DNA reads TGCGCCAGCAGCTCCGGGACAACTCACCCCACTGGGGCCAACGTCCTGACTTTC.

The chain links TRBV10-3 to TRBJ2-5; D could derive from TRBD1 or TRBD2 (5 bases each). Per germline, CDR1 ENHRY and CDR2 SYGVKD. V lost 8 bases and J lost 2, with 9 bases in between. This CDR3 has 12 amino acids. The CDR3 coding sequence is TGTGCCATCGGGACCAGACAAGAGACCCAGTACTTC. This gives the protein CAIGTRQETQYF.

V and J are TRBV7-9 and TRBJ1-1; perhaps TRBD1 as D (6 bases). Germline values: CDR1 SEHNR, CDR2 FQNEAQ (reference sequence). Trimming cost V 3 bases and J 9 bases, with 17 bases left between them. This CDR3 has 14 residues. The CDR3 sequence is CASSLVGSGGKAFF. The CDR3 DNA follows: TGTGCCAGCAGCTTGGTCGGTTCCGGGGGCAAAGCTTTCTTT.

This sequence joins TRBV11-1 and TRBJ1-4; D is perhaps TRBD1 (5 bases). The length of the CDR3 is 14 residues. Trimming stripped 5 bases from V and 8 bases from J, with 15 bases between. Germline CDR1 and CDR2: SGHAT and FQDESV (reference sequence). CDR3 protein: CASSPRQEGEKLFF. The CDR3, as DNA: TGTGCCAGCAGCCCTCGTCAGGAGGGGGAAAAACTGTTTTTT. Based on the CDR3 plus reference TRBV11-1 and TRBJ1-4, the full variable domain is EAEVAQSPRYKITEKSQAVAFWCDPISGHATLYWYRQILGQGPELLVQFQDESVVDDSQLPKDRFSAERLKGVDSTLKIQPAELGDSAMYLCASSPRQEGEKLFFGSGTQLSVL.

This rearrangement joins TRBV4-2 to TRBJ1-5, with D hard to call. The CDR3 consists of 15 residues. CDR1 LGHNA and CDR2 YNFKEQ come from the germline V gene. V was clipped by 0 bases and J by 7 bases, with 13 bases between them. The CDR3 loop reads CASSQEGAAGQPQHF. DNA for the CDR3: TGTGCCAGCAGCCAAGAGGGAGCCGCGGGCCAGCCCCAGCATTTT.

V is TRBV7-8 and J is TRBJ2-3; D remains ambiguous. The CDR3 totals 16 residues. V was pared by 0 bases and J by 2 bases, with 12 bases between. The germline V gene has CDR1 SGHVS and CDR2 FQNEAQ. The chain's CDR3 is CASSLAEILLTDTQYF. The CDR3 bases are TGTGCCAGCAGCTTAGCGGAGATCTTACTCACAGATACGCAGTATTTT. The whole variable domain, remainder taken from reference TRBV7-8 and TRBJ2-3, is GAGVSQSPRYKVAKRGQDVALRCDPISGHVSLFWYQQALGQGPEFLTYFQNEAQLDKSGLPSDRFFAERPEGSVSTLKIQRTQQEDSAVYLCASSLAEILLTDTQYFGPGTRLTVL.

The chain links TRBV21-1 to TRBJ2-7; the table's D call TRBD1 went unverified against the DNA. TRBV21-1 is termed a pseudogene. The CDR3 has 14 residues. The CDR3 bases are TGTGCCAGCAGCTCCCCGACAGTCTCCTACGAGCAGTACTTC. The encoded protein is CASSSPTVSYEQYF.

The CDR3 DNA follows: TGTGCCAGCAGCTTAGTGGCAGGGGCAAACACAGATACGCAGTATTTT. Amino acid sequence: CASSLVAGANTDTQYF. This chain connects TRBV11-2 to TRBJ2-3, with D maybe TRBD1 (6 bases). Per the germline V gene, CDR1 is SGHAT and CDR2 is FQNNGV. CDR3 size: 16 residues. V was shortened by 1 base and J by 2 bases, with 13 bases between the two germline ends.

The chain combines TRBV6-5 with TRBJ1-5; D ambiguous. CDR1 and CDR2 (germline): MNHEY, SVGAGI. This CDR3 is built from 13 residues. V was pared by 7 bases and J by 4 bases, with 11 bases between. CDR3 nucleotides: TGTGCCAGCACCCCGGACCGGAATCAGCCCCAGCATTTT. It specifies CASTPDRNQPQHF.

The chain links TRBV6-5 to TRBJ2-2; maybe TRBD2 (6 bases). In germline, CDR1 is MNHEY, CDR2 SVGAGI. The CDR3 is made up of 13 amino acids. The ends were cut back, 6 bases at V and 3 bases at J, with 8 bases in the middle. This CDR3 reads CASRIADTGELFF. The CDR3 DNA reads TGTGCCAGCAGGATAGCGGACACCGGGGAGCTGTTTTTT.

The J gene is TRBJ2-5, the V gene TRBV9; 10 bases are shared with TRBD2. The CDR3 length is 16 residues. With 3 bases clipped from V and 5 bases from J, the junction kept 10 bases outside the gene matches. The germline V gene has CDR1 SGDLS and CDR2 YYNGEE. The CDR3 reads CASSEQAGGLFETQYF. The CDR3 bases are TGTGCCAGCAGCGAGCAAGCGGGGGGGCTGTTCGAGACCCAGTACTTC.

The chain has TRBV5-1 and TRBJ1-4; D unclear. The CDR3 covers 14 residues. Per germline, CDR1 SGHRS and CDR2 YFSETQ. The V end was cut by 1 base, the J end by 6 bases, with 10 bases between. CDR3 amino acids: CASSLRGRDEKLFF. The CDR3 DNA reads as TGCGCCAGCAGCTTGCGAGGGCGCGATGAAAAACTGTTTTTT.

Comment on this clone: At one boundary the junction diverges from the germline segment, which might be a read error. This chain joins TRBV2 and TRBJ1-2; no reliable D call. The CDR3 loop spans 12 amino acids. The V gene's germline CDR1 is SNHLY and CDR2 FYNNEI. The CDR3 spells CASREDGYGYTF. The CDR3 DNA sequence: TGTGCCAGCAGAGAAGACGGCTATGGCTACACCTTC.

V gene TRBV7-3 combines with J gene TRBJ2-1; maybe TRBD1 (6 bases). In germline, CDR1 is SGHTA, CDR2 FQGTGA. CDR3 length: 13 residues. Trimming pared 5 bases from V and 8 bases from J, leaving 13 bases between. CDR3 in amino acids: CASSQDRRDEQFF. Written as DNA, the CDR3 is TGTGCCAGCAGCCAGGACAGACGGGATGAGCAGTTCTTC.

The chain carries TRBV5-1 and TRBJ1-1, with unresolved D. V dropped 1 base and J dropped 8 bases, with 18 bases sitting between them. CDR1 SGHRS and CDR2 YFSETQ come from the germline V gene. The CDR3 spans 15 residues. CDR3 sequence: CASSLSVTAVGEAFF. The DNA of the CDR3 is TGCGCCAGCAGCTTGTCGGTCACGGCGGTGGGAGAAGCTTTCTTT.

CDR3 DNA sequence: TGCGCCAGCAGCTTAATTCCCGGATTTAATGAAAAACTGTTTTTT. Translation gives CASSLIPGFNEKLFF. This chain joins TRBV5-1 and TRBJ1-4; D not resolved. The CDR3 covers 15 residues. Per the germline V gene, CDR1 is SGHRS and CDR2 is YFSETQ. The V and J ends lost 2 bases and 4 bases respectively, with 12 bases between them.

The chain couples TRBV6-5 to TRBJ1-5; a possible D gene is TRBD1 (5 bases). This CDR3 comprises 13 residues. Germline V lookup: CDR1 MNHEY, CDR2 SVGAGI. V lost 2 bases and J 3 bases, leaving 5 bases between the germline ends. CDR3 loop: CASSYGHNQPQHF. CDR3 nucleotide sequence: TGTGCCAGCAGTTACGGACACAATCAGCCCCAGCATTTT.